The 24 T cell receptor beta chains below all came from one sample that was sequenced in a study of T cell responses to AZD1222 COVID-19 vaccine. The assay was immunoSEQ multiplex PCR, and TCRdb's table has in-frame clones only and misses some. The repertoire has over 70,000 clones, around 90% of them found once; the top ten carry under 13%. Specimen: peripheral blood, collected on day 0 of MenACWY control vaccination. These receptors came from an adult in good health.

This clone was observed a single time. The V gene is TRBV6-6, the J gene TRBJ2-7; D gene unclear. Germline lookup yields CDR1 MNHNY and CDR2 SVGAGI (reference sequence). V was trimmed by 2 bases and J by 4 bases, leaving 9 bases between them. This CDR3 comprises 13 residues. The CDR3 coding sequence is TGTGCCAGCAGTTACGAACAGAGTTACGAGCAGTACTTC. Translated: CASSYEQSYEQYF.

This clone was observed a single time. The genes are TRBV28 and TRBJ2-2; perhaps TRBD1 as D (6 bases). Germline V gene data show CDR1 as MDHEN and CDR2 as SYDVKM. The CDR3 covers 16 residues. V was trimmed by 5 bases and J by 3 bases, leaving 16 bases between them. The CDR3 DNA reads TGTGCCAGCAGTGCCGCGTGGGGGCGGTACACCGGGGAGCTGTTTTTT. This translates into CASSAAWGRYTGELFF. Based on the CDR3 plus reference TRBV28 and TRBJ2-2, the full variable domain is DVKVTQSSRYLVKRTGEKVFLECVQDMDHENMFWYRQDPGLGLRLIYFSYDVKMKEKGDIPEGYSVSREKKERFSLILESASTNQTSMYLCASSAAWGRYTGELFFGEGSRLTVL.

J is TRBJ1-4 and V is TRBV28; D uncertain. The V gene's germline CDR1 is MDHEN and CDR2 SYDVKM. The V gene lost 2 bases and the J gene lost 0 bases, with 4 bases spanning the gap. CDR3 size: 14 residues. The DNA for the CDR3 is TGTGCCAGCAGTTTAGGAGCAACTAATGAAAAACTGTTTTTT. The encoded protein is CASSLGATNEKLFF.

In this sample, this clone turned up a few times. The chain is built from TRBV6-5 and TRBJ1-1, with TRBD1 matching over 7 bases. J lost 0 bases, V lost 7 bases, and 5 bases had no gene match. Germline V gives CDR1 MNHEY, CDR2 SVGAGI. The CDR3 contains 14 residues. In nucleotides, the CDR3 is TGTGCCAGCACCAAGGACAGGATGAACACTGAAGCTTTCTTT. As protein: CASTKDRMNTEAFF.

Only one count was recorded for this clone. Other DNA sequences in the sample encode the same CDR3. The rearrangement uses TRBV15 and TRBJ2-5, with D perhaps assigned TRBD1 or TRBD2 (5 bases each). Germline-derived CDR1 and CDR2 are LNHNV and YYDKDF (reference sequence). V gave up 0 bases and J gave up 0 bases, with 14 bases separating them. The CDR3 contains 17 residues. CDR3 amino acids: CATSRDEGRVYQETQYF. DNA for the CDR3: TGTGCCACCAGCAGAGATGAGGGACGGGTGTACCAAGAGACCCAGTACTTC.

The chain carries TRBV3-1 (or the pseudogene TRBV3-2) and TRBJ1-5; D is possibly TRBD1 (5 bases). Trimming removed 0 bases at V and 7 bases at J, with 13 bases between. This CDR3 is 15 amino acids long. The germline CDR1 and CDR2 sequences are LGHDT and YNNKEL (reference sequence). This chain's CDR3 is CASSQDLGTGQPQHF. The CDR3 region has the DNA TGTGCCAGCAGCCAAGATCTAGGGACGGGGCAGCCCCAGCATTTT.

This chain joins TRBV6-4 and TRBJ2-7; D possibly corresponds to TRBD2 (6 bases). This CDR3 has 13 amino acids. Germline-derived CDR1 and CDR2 are MRHNA and SNTAGT. The V end was cut by 5 bases, the J end by 3 bases, with 11 bases between. DNA of the CDR3: TGTGCCAGCAGTCCGGGGGTAGGCTACGAGCAGTACTTC. This sequence encodes CASSPGVGYEQYF.

V and J are TRBV11-2 and TRBJ2-7, with a tentative D call TRBD1 (5 bases). V was cut by 2 bases and J by 1 base, with 9 bases left in between. Germline CDR1 SGHAT, CDR2 FQNNGV. This CDR3 region has 14 residues. CDR3 region: CASSLPGISYEQYF. The CDR3, as DNA: TGTGCCAGCAGCTTACCAGGGATATCCTACGAGCAGTACTTC.

The rearrangement links TRBV6-5 to TRBJ1-4; 9 bases match TRBD1. Germline V gene lookup returns CDR1 MNHEY and CDR2 SVGAGI. V dropped 4 bases and J dropped 8; count of bases not matched to a gene: 5. The CDR3 sequence is 14 residues long. The CDR3 protein is CASSSGTGYEKLFF. CDR3 nucleotides: TGTGCCAGCAGTTCCGGGACAGGGTACGAAAAACTGTTTTTT.

The V and J genes are TRBV7-2 and TRBJ1-1; TRBD1 might be the D (6 bases). Germline V CDR1 and CDR2: SGHTA, FQGNSA. This CDR3 is 14 amino acids long. Trimming left V 4 bases short and J 1 base short, with 10 bases between. CDR3 region: CASSSGQRNTEAFF. The CDR3, as DNA: TGTGCCAGCAGCTCGGGACAAAGGAACACTGAAGCTTTCTTT.

This CDR3 reads CASRPTGTVYGYTF. The CDR3 DNA follows: TGTGCCAGCAGACCCACAGGGACCGTCTATGGCTACACCTTC. The chain joins TRBV6-5 to TRBJ1-2; maybe TRBD1 (6 bases). The CDR3 consists of 14 residues. The V gene's germline CDR1 is MNHEY and CDR2 SVGAGI. The germline V and J ends were trimmed by 6 bases and 4 bases, with 15 bases remaining between them.

V gene TRBV28 combines with J gene TRBJ1-3; maybe TRBD1 (5 bases). The germline V gene encodes CDR1 MDHEN and CDR2 SYDVKM. V lost 5 bases to trimming and J lost 0 bases, with 11 bases between them. This CDR3 is 15 amino acids long. The CDR3 loop is CASSQGWGSGNTIYF. DNA of the CDR3: TGTGCCAGCAGTCAGGGTTGGGGCTCTGGAAACACCATATATTTT.

The table lists this clone with a count of one. The gene calls are TRBV6-5 and TRBJ1-2; maybe TRBD1 (6 bases). This CDR3 is built from 13 residues. Trimming took off 6 bases at V and 4 bases at J, with 12 bases between the two ends. The germline V gene has CDR1 MNHEY and CDR2 SVGAGI. The CDR3 DNA reads as TGTGCCAGCAGCCAGCCCAGGGGCTATGGCTACACCTTC. Protein sequence: CASSQPRGYGYTF.

The V and J genes are TRBV2 and TRBJ1-3; possible D gene TRBD1, 5 bases. This CDR3 spans 16 amino acids. Germline CDR1 is SNHLY and CDR2 is FYNNEI. V lost 6 bases and J lost 0, with 15 bases in between. The CDR3 DNA is TGTGCCAGCAGGAGGGAGCAGGGATTCTCTGGAAACACCATATATTTT. This gives the protein CASRREQGFSGNTIYF.

This chain joins TRBV4-2 and TRBJ2-5; 16 bases fit TRBD2. V trimming: 0 bases; J trimming: 7 bases; junction bases outside the gene matches: 8. Germline V gene sequence: CDR1 LGHNA, CDR2 YNFKEQ. The CDR3 runs 18 residues. CDR3 DNA: TGTGCCAGCAGCCAAGAAGGGACTAGCGGGGGGGTAGGAGGGACCCAGTACTTC. Translated: CASSQEGTSGGVGGTQYF.

V and J are TRBV18 and TRBJ2-3; D ambiguous. The CDR3 spans 14 residues. The germline V gene has CDR1 KGHSH and CDR2 LQKENI. Trimming removed 3 bases at V and 2 bases at J, with 9 bases between. DNA of the CDR3: TGTGCCAGCTCACCTGCCAGGCACACAGATACGCAGTATTTT. Its protein product is CASSPARHTDTQYF. The full variable domain, completed using reference TRBV18 and TRBJ2-3, is NAGVMQNPRHLVRRRGQEARLRCSPMKGHSHVYWYRQLPEEGLKFMVYLQKENIIDESGMPKERFSAEFPKEGPSILRIQQVVRGDSAAYFCASSPARHTDTQYFGPGTRLTVL.

This chain links TRBV7-2 with TRBJ2-2; D tentatively fits TRBD1 or TRBD2 (5 bases each). The CDR3 is 14 amino acids. Per the germline V gene, CDR1 is SGHTA and CDR2 is FQGNSA. V was trimmed by 5 bases and J by 8 bases, leaving 15 bases between them. For the CDR3, the DNA is TGTGCCAGCAGCCCGGGACCACTTTTAGGGGAGCTGTTTTTT. Amino acids: CASSPGPLLGELFF. Full variable domain (missing parts from reference TRBV7-2 and TRBJ2-2): GAGVSQSPSNKVTEKGKDVELRCDPISGHTALYWYRQSLGQGLEFLIYFQGNSAPDKSGLPSDRFSAERTGGSVSTLTIQRTQQEDSAVYLCASSPGPLLGELFFGEGSRLTVL.

The chain has TRBV27 and TRBJ1-1; 7 bases agree with TRBD1. The V gene end was trimmed by 8 bases and the J gene end by 7 bases; junction bases not matched to a gene: 4. This CDR3 is 11 amino acids long. The germline CDR1 and CDR2 sequences are MNHEY and SMNVEV (reference sequence). This CDR3 reads CASHRGHEAFF. CDR3 coding DNA: TGTGCCAGCCACAGGGGTCATGAAGCTTTCTTT.

Notes on this clone: A read error may account for a junction end that differs from germline. The rearrangement joins TRBV3-1 (or the pseudogene TRBV3-2) to TRBJ1-5; D gene uncertain. The CDR3 runs to 14 residues. The germline V gene encodes CDR1 LGHDT and CDR2 YNNKEL (reference sequence). Here the CDR3 reads CASSQDKGNQPQHF. DNA of the CDR3: TGTGCCAGCAGCCAAGATAAAGGGAATCAACCCCAGCATTTT.

The chain couples TRBV4-3 to TRBJ1-4, with 7 bases aligning to TRBD1. The CDR3 is 15 residues long. Germline CDR1 and CDR2: LGHNA and YSLEER. Trimming took 0 bases from V and 4 from J; bases not matched to a gene: 2. The CDR3 sequence is CASSQDHRGNEKLFF. CDR3 sequence (DNA): TGCGCCAGCAGCCAAGATCACAGGGGTAATGAAAAACTGTTTTTT.

The chain recombines TRBV2 with TRBJ1-5; perhaps TRBD1 as D (5 bases). V gave up 8 bases and J gave up 10 bases, with 18 bases separating them. Germline assignment: CDR1 SNHLY and CDR2 FYNNEI. This CDR3 region has 13 residues. The CDR3 loop reads CASRQTLQGPQHF. CDR3 bases: TGTGCCAGCCGACAGACCCTGCAGGGACCCCAGCATTTT.

V gene TRBV19 combines with J gene TRBJ1-6, with D possibly TRBD1 on 5 matching bases. In germline, CDR1 is LNHDA, CDR2 SQIVND (reference sequence). Trimming took 2 bases from V and 9 from J, leaving 11 bases between them. This CDR3 contains 14 residues. CDR3: CASSIRGEGSPLHF. Written as DNA, the CDR3 is TGTGCCAGTAGTATAAGGGGCGAAGGTTCACCCCTCCACTTT.

V and J are TRBV20-1 and TRBJ2-5, with D maybe TRBD2 (5 bases). This CDR3 has 14 residues. Between the trimmed V and J ends, which lost 3 bases and 5 bases, there was a span of 16 bases. Germline lookup yields CDR1 DFQATT and CDR2 SNEGSKA (reference sequence). CDR3 protein: CSASHRDRWETQYF. CDR3 in DNA: TGCAGTGCTAGTCACCGGGATCGGTGGGAGACCCAGTACTTC.

The gene calls are TRBV19 and TRBJ2-1; TRBD2 agrees at 8 bases. The germline V gene encodes CDR1 LNHDA and CDR2 SQIVND (reference sequence). V gave up 4 bases and J gave up 3 bases; unmatched junction bases: 5. The CDR3 totals 15 residues. DNA of the CDR3: TGTGCCAGTAGTAAACTAGCGGCCCACTACAATGAGCAGTTCTTC. Translating gives CASSKLAAHYNEQFF.